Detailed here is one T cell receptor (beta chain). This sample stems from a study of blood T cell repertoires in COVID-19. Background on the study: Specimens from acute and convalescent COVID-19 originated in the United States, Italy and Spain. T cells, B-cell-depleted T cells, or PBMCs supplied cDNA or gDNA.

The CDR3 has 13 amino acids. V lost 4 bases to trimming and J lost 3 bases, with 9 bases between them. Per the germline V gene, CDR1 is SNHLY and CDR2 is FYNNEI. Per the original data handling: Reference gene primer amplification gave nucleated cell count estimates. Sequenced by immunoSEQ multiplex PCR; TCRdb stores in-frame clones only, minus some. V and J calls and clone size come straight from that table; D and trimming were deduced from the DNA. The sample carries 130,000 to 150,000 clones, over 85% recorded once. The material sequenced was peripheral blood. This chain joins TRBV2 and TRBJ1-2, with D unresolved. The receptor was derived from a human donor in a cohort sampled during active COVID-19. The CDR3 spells CASSGSGYYGYTF. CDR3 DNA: TGTGCCAGCAGTGGGTCCGGGTACTATGGCTACACCTTC.